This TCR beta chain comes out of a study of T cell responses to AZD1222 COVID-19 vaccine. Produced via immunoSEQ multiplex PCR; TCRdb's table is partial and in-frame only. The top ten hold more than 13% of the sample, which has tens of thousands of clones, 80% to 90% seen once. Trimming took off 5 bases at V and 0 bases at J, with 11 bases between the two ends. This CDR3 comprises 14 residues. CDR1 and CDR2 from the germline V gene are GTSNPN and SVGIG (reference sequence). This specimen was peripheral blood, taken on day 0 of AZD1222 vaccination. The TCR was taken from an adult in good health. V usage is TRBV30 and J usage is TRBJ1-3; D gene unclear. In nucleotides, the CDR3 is TGTGCCTGGCAGTCCGCTAGCTCTGGAAACACCATATATTTT. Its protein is CAWQSASSGNTIYF.